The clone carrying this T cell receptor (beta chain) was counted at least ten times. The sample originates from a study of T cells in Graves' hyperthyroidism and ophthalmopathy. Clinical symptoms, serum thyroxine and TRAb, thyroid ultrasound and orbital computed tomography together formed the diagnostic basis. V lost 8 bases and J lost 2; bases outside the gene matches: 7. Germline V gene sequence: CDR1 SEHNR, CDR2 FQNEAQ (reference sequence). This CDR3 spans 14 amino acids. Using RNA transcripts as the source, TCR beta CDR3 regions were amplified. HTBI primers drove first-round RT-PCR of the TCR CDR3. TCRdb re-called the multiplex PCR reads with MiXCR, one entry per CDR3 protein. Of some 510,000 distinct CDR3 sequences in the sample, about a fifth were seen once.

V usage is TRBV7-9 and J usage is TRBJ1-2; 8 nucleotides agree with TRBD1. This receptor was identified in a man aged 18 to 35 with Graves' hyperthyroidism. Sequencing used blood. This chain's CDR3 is CASGDTGGNYGYTF. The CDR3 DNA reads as TGTGCCAGCGGCGATACAGGGGGAAACTATGGCTACACCTTC.